This T cell receptor (beta chain) was retrieved from a study of T cell clones after liver transplantation. For the study at large: Apart from three HCV-positive recipients, transplants were for non-autoimmune, non-viral reasons. Samples came pre-transplant, pre-randomization before withdrawal, and post-randomization after withdrawal ended.

Study outcomes and limitations: Low donor cell numbers restricted donor-reactive repertoire measurement in two subjects.

Notes on this clone: Its target is not known. The same CDR3 can be traced to other DNA sequences in this sample.

Assay: immunoSEQ multiplex PCR; the TCRdb copy retains only in-frame clones and omits some. This sample carries about 78,000 clones, 75% to 90% of them seen once, and the ten largest clones take 0.45% to 0.65%. The sequence was collected from a human donor who received a liver transplant. The material sequenced was CD4+ T cells from blood, taken before liver transplant.

CDR3 in amino acids: CASSLTSGSYNEQFF. In DNA, the CDR3 is TGTGCCAGCAGCCTCACTAGCGGGAGTTACAATGAGCAGTTCTTC. The chain has TRBV5-4 and TRBJ2-1, with TRBD2 matching 11 bases. In germline, CDR1 is SGHNT, CDR2 YYREEE (reference sequence). The junction had 4 bases not matched to a gene; V was cut back by 4 bases and J by 4 bases. This CDR3 has 15 amino acids.